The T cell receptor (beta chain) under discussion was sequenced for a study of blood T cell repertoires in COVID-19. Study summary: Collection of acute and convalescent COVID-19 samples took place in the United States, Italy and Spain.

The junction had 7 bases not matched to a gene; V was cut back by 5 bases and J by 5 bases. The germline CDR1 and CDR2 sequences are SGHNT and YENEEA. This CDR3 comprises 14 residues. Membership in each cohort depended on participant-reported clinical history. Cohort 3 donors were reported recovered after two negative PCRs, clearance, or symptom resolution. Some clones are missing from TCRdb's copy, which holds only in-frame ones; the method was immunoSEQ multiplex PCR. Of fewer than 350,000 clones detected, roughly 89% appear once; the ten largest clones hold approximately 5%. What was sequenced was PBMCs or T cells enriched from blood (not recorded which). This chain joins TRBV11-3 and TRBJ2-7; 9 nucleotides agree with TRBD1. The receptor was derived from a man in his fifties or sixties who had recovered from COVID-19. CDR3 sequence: CASSARQGGDEQYF. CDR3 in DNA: TGTGCCAGCAGCGCCCGACAGGGGGGCGACGAGCAGTACTTC.